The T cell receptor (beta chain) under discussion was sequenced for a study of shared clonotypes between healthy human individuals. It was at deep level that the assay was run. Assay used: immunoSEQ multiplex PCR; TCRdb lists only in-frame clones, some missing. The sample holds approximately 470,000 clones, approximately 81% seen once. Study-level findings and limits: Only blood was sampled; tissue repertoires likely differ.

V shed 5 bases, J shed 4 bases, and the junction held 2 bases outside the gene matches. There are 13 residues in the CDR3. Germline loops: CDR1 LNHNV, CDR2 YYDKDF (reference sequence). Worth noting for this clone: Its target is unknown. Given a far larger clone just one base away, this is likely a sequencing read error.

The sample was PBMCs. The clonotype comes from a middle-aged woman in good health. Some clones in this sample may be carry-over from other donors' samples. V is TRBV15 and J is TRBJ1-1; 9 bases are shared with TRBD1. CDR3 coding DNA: TGTGCCACCAGCTTGGACAGGGGCACTGAAGCTTTCTTT. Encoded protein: CATSLDRGTEAFF.